What follows are 31 T cell receptor beta chains derived from one specimen sequenced in a study of shared clonotypes between healthy human individuals. Libraries were prepared by immunoSEQ multiplex PCR; TCRdb keeps only in-frame clonotypes and omits some of them. The sample has hundreds of thousands of clones; 96% are singletons. In the naive CD8 group, cells lacked CD45RO and were positively selected for CCR7, so terminally differentiated effector memory CD45RA+ cells were left out. Sequencing used naive CD8+ T cells sorted from blood. The receptors stem from a woman under 40 in good health.

The chain couples TRBV19 to TRBJ2-7; D may be TRBD2 (6 bases). The V gene lost 4 bases and the J gene lost 2 bases, with 21 bases spanning the gap. CDR1 and CDR2 (germline): LNHDA, SQIVND (reference sequence). CDR3 length: 17 residues. In DNA, the CDR3 is TGTGCCAGTAGTACCGGGGCGGGAAGCGGACCAGCCTACGAGCAGTACTTC. Its protein is CASSTGAGSGPAYEQYF.

This chain connects TRBV13 to TRBJ1-5, with a possible D match to TRBD1 (6 bases). This CDR3 region has 14 residues. V shed 3 bases and J shed 5 bases, with 11 bases lying between them. The germline V gene has CDR1 PRHDT and CDR2 FYEKMQ (reference sequence). CDR3 DNA sequence: TGTGCCAGCAGCTTCGGCAGGGGCGATCAGCCCCAGCATTTT. Protein: CASSFGRGDQPQHF.

In DNA form, the CDR3 reads TGTGCCAGCAGCGCGAGTGGTGAGCAGTTCTTC. It is translated as CASSASGEQFF. This chain links TRBV9 with TRBJ2-1, with D unresolved. From germline, CDR1 is SGDLS and CDR2 YYNGEE. The V gene lost 3 bases and the J gene lost 9 bases, with 7 bases spanning the gap. The CDR3 length is 11 residues.

The V and J genes are TRBV7-3 and TRBJ2-3; 9 bases align to TRBD2. The V segment lost 4 bases and the J segment 0 bases; nucleotides outside the gene matches: 8. This CDR3 is 17 amino acids long. Germline V CDR1 and CDR2: SGHTA, FQGTGA. Here the CDR3 reads CASSSPIAGASTDTQYF. The DNA for the CDR3 is TGTGCCAGCAGCTCCCCGATAGCGGGAGCGAGCACAGATACGCAGTATTTT.

The gene calls are TRBV6-4 and TRBJ2-1, with a possible D match to TRBD2 (7 bases). CDR1 and CDR2 (germline): MRHNA, SNTAGT. The V end lost 7 bases, the J end lost 7 bases, and 26 bases lay between the germline ends. The CDR3 covers 17 residues. The CDR3 nucleotides read TGTGCCAGCATCACACTCCCTAGCGGAGGGGGGGGAAATGAGCAGTTCTTC. Translated, it gives CASITLPSGGGGNEQFF.

The chain recombines TRBV21-1 with TRBJ1-3. TRBV21-1 is annotated as a pseudogene. The CDR3 covers 17 residues. The CDR3 sequence is CASSKKVPVSSGNTIYF. The CDR3 region has the DNA TGTGCCAGCAGCAAAAAAGTCCCGGTCTCCTCTGGAAACACCATATATTTT.

The chain recombines TRBV4-1 with TRBJ1-3; D gene ambiguous. Trimming removed 0 bases at V and 4 bases at J, with 10 bases between. CDR3 size: 15 residues. The V gene's germline CDR1 is MGHRA and CDR2 YSYEKL. The CDR3 region has the DNA TGCGCCAGCAGCCAAGATCGTGACCCAGGAAACACCATATATTTT. Its protein product is CASSQDRDPGNTIYF.

This chain joins TRBV27 and TRBJ2-1; TRBD2 aligns across 8 bases. This CDR3 is 15 amino acids long. Germline V gene data show CDR1 as MNHEY and CDR2 as SMNVEV (reference sequence). J was trimmed by 0 bases and V by 7 bases; bases with no gene match: 5. CDR3 sequence: CASTTGGGSYNEQFF. CDR3 DNA sequence: TGTGCCAGCACTACGGGGGGGGGCTCCTACAATGAGCAGTTCTTC.

The V gene is TRBV5-6, the J gene TRBJ2-7, with 9 bases that match TRBD1. CDR1 and CDR2 (germline): SGHDT, YYEEEE. The CDR3 loop spans 14 amino acids. With V trimmed by 2 bases and J by 3 bases, 3 bases remained unmatched. CDR3 DNA: TGTGCCAGCAGCTTCGGACAGGGGAACTACGAGCAGTACTTC. The encoded protein is CASSFGQGNYEQYF.

The J gene is TRBJ2-1, the V gene TRBV28; D is possibly TRBD2 (5 bases). Looked up from germline, CDR1 is MDHEN and CDR2 is SYDVKM. There are 13 residues in the CDR3. The V end lost 7 bases, the J end lost 4 bases, and 11 bases lay between the germline ends. CDR3 coding DNA: TGTGCCAGCACGGGGAGTGAGTACAATGAGCAGTTCTTC. This gives the protein CASTGSEYNEQFF.

The rearrangement uses TRBV7-9 and TRBJ2-1; D gene uncertain. CDR3 length: 12 amino acids. CDR1 and CDR2 (germline): SEHNR, FQNEAQ (reference sequence). V lost 1 base and J 9 bases, leaving 7 bases between the germline ends. The CDR3 bases are TGTGCCAGCAGCTTAGAAAGTGGTGAGCAGTTCTTC. Amino acids: CASSLESGEQFF.

The rearrangement joins TRBV7-9 to TRBJ2-1, with 10 bases that match TRBD2. J was trimmed by 4 bases and V by 5 bases; bases with no gene match: 5. This CDR3 spans 15 amino acids. CDR1 is SEHNR and CDR2 is FQNEAQ in the germline V gene (reference sequence). CDR3 DNA sequence: TGTGCCAGCAGCCCAGCGGGAGGGCGGTACAATGAGCAGTTCTTC. Amino acid sequence: CASSPAGGRYNEQFF.

As for this clone: In the same sample, other DNA sequences code for this CDR3. The V and J genes are TRBV29-1 and TRBJ2-7, with D possibly being TRBD2 (5 bases). V dropped 1 base and J dropped 3 bases, with 10 bases sitting between them. Germline V gene data show CDR1 as SQVTM and CDR2 as ANQGSEA. This CDR3 spans 13 amino acids. Here the CDR3 DNA reads TGCAGCGTTGAAGGTGGTCGGGGCTACGAGCAGTACTTC. Its translation: CSVEGGRGYEQYF.

The chain employs TRBV28 and TRBJ2-7, with 11 bases that match TRBD2. The V and J ends lost 3 bases and 3 bases, in that order; junction bases with no gene match: 7. CDR3 length equals 16 residues. Germline V CDR1 and CDR2: MDHEN, SYDVKM. The chain's CDR3 is CASSLTLAGAIYEQYF. Written as DNA, the CDR3 is TGTGCCAGCAGTTTGACACTAGCGGGAGCCATCTACGAGCAGTACTTC.

V is TRBV6-1 and J is TRBJ2-2, with TRBD1 matching 10 bases. V dropped 8 bases and J dropped 3; count of bases not matched to a gene: 6. The CDR3 totals 15 residues. CDR1 and CDR2 from the germline V gene are MNHNS and SASEGT. The chain's CDR3 is CASSGTGAYTGELFF. In DNA, the CDR3 is TGTGCCAGCTCCGGGACAGGGGCTTACACCGGGGAGCTGTTTTTT.

This clone appeared once. This chain joins TRBV7-8 and TRBJ1-2, with D possibly TRBD1 on 6 matching bases. V was trimmed by 1 base and J by 3 bases, leaving 21 bases between them. CDR1 SGHVS and CDR2 FQNEAQ come from the germline V gene. This CDR3 region has 18 residues. CDR3 residues: CASSLEVFVFEGDYGYTF. As DNA, the CDR3 is TGTGCCAGCAGCTTAGAGGTCTTCGTTTTCGAGGGGGACTATGGCTACACCTTC.

A single count supports this clone. This chain connects TRBV11-2 to TRBJ2-7; D is possibly TRBD2 (5 bases). This CDR3 comprises 14 residues. The germline V gene has CDR1 SGHAT and CDR2 FQNNGV. The V end lost 3 bases, the J end lost 2 bases, and 11 bases lay between the germline ends. The CDR3 loop is CASSFFGEPYEQYF. In nucleotides, the CDR3 is TGTGCCAGCAGCTTTTTCGGGGAACCCTACGAGCAGTACTTC.

The V and J genes are TRBV9 and TRBJ1-2; unclear D gene. The V gene lost 0 bases and the J gene lost 3 bases, with 9 bases spanning the gap. The germline V gene has CDR1 SGDLS and CDR2 YYNGEE. The CDR3 has 14 amino acids. The CDR3 sequence: CASSVARQDYGYTF. The CDR3 coding sequence is TGTGCCAGCAGCGTAGCACGGCAGGACTATGGCTACACCTTC.

The chain combines TRBV27 with TRBJ2-7; possible D gene TRBD1, 6 bases. There are 15 residues in the CDR3. V was clipped by 1 base and J by 4 bases, with 14 bases between them. CDR1 is MNHEY, CDR2 SMNVEV, per germline (reference sequence). Here the CDR3 DNA reads TGTGCCAGCAGTTTATATACAGGGCCCCCTTACGAGCAGTACTTC. Its protein is CASSLYTGPPYEQYF.

V is TRBV9 and J is TRBJ2-1, with 9 positions matching TRBD1. CDR1 SGDLS and CDR2 YYNGEE come from the germline V gene. The CDR3 runs 14 residues. The J segment lost 9 bases and the V segment lost 3 bases, leaving 7 bases of the junction unmatched. The CDR3: CASSGGTGYGEQFF. Here the CDR3 DNA reads TGTGCCAGCAGCGGTGGGACAGGGTACGGTGAGCAGTTCTTC.

V and J are TRBV28 and TRBJ1-2; possibly TRBD1 for D (5 bases). The germline V gene has CDR1 MDHEN and CDR2 SYDVKM. The CDR3 sequence is 14 residues long. The V end lost 7 bases, the J end lost 7 bases, and 19 bases lay between the germline ends. In DNA, the CDR3 is TGTGCCAGCACCGCGCCGGGGTCGAGGGGTGGCTACACCTTC. Translation: CASTAPGSRGGYTF.

This clone showed up just a few times. The sample carries other DNA sequences with the same CDR3. V is TRBV9 and J is TRBJ1-4; no firm D call. Germline values: CDR1 SGDLS, CDR2 YYNGEE. Deletions cut 0 bases from V and 0 bases from J, with 6 bases between. The CDR3 is made up of 15 amino acids. The CDR3 loop is CASSVGGATNEKLFF. CDR3 DNA sequence: TGTGCCAGCAGCGTAGGGGGTGCAACTAATGAAAAACTGTTTTTT.

The J gene is TRBJ1-1, the V gene TRBV28; D may be TRBD1 (5 bases). The CDR3 is 16 amino acids. The V gene lost 3 bases and the J gene lost 0 bases, with 14 bases spanning the gap. Germline V gives CDR1 MDHEN, CDR2 SYDVKM. The CDR3 loop is CASSLVMGEMNTEAFF. CDR3 bases: TGTGCCAGCAGTTTGGTAATGGGGGAGATGAACACTGAAGCTTTCTTT.

The chain links TRBV18 to TRBJ2-5, with D uncertain. Trimming removed 3 bases from V and 5 bases from J, with 4 bases in between. The germline V gene encodes CDR1 KGHSH and CDR2 LQKENI. This CDR3 has 11 amino acids. The CDR3 sequence is CASSPRETQYF. In DNA form, the CDR3 reads TGTGCCAGCTCACCTCGGGAGACCCAGTACTTC.

The chain recombines TRBV29-1 with TRBJ2-5; possibly TRBD2 for D (5 bases). The J call may be in error: the DNA end matches TRBJ2-7 better. CDR3 length: 15 amino acids. Germline V CDR1 and CDR2: SQVTM, ANQGSEA. In nucleotides, the CDR3 is TGCAGCGTTGAACTGTTAACCGGAGGAATCTACGAGCAGTACTTC. It translates to CSVELLTGGIYEQYF.

The J gene is TRBJ1-2, the V gene TRBV28, with a possible D match to TRBD1 (6 bases). With 6 bases removed from V and 2 bases from J, the gap between germline ends came to 10 bases. Germline V gene sequence: CDR1 MDHEN, CDR2 SYDVKM. The CDR3 extends over 13 amino acids. The CDR3 is CASRDSLNYGYTF. CDR3 DNA sequence: TGTGCCAGCAGGGACAGTCTAAACTATGGCTACACCTTC.

This chain connects TRBV19 to TRBJ2-2; D unclear. This CDR3 region has 12 residues. Per germline, CDR1 LNHDA and CDR2 SQIVND (reference sequence). The V and J ends lost 10 bases and 7 bases respectively, with 13 bases between them. The CDR3, as DNA: TGTGCCACCCGAGGCGGCAGCGGGGAGCTGTTTTTT. This codes for CATRGGSGELFF.

Concerning this clone: Other DNA sequences in this specimen translate into the identical CDR3. CDR3 DNA: TGTGCCAGCAGCTTAGGTACAGATACGCAGTATTTT. Amino acid sequence: CASSLGTDTQYF. V gene TRBV11-2 combines with J gene TRBJ2-3; D is uncertain. This CDR3 region has 12 residues. V was cut by 1 base and J by 3 bases, with 2 bases left in between. The germline gives CDR1 SGHAT, CDR2 FQNNGV.

CDR3 DNA: TGTGCCAGCAGCTTATCCATTGGGACTAGCGGGAGTAGGAGCACAGATACGCAGTATTTT. This sequence encodes CASSLSIGTSGSRSTDTQYF. This chain connects TRBV7-8 to TRBJ2-3; 14 bases line up with TRBD2. The CDR3 consists of 20 residues. Germline trimming cut 2 bases from V and 0 bases from J; bases unmatched to any gene: 10. CDR1 is SGHVS, CDR2 FQNEAQ, per germline. The complete variable domain, with remaining parts taken from reference TRBV7-8 and TRBJ2-3, reads GAGVSQSPRYKVAKRGQDVALRCDPISGHVSLFWYQQALGQGPEFLTYFQNEAQLDKSGLPSDRFFAERPEGSVSTLKIQRTQQEDSAVYLCASSLSIGTSGSRSTDTQYFGPGTRLTVL.

J is TRBJ1-5 and V is TRBV27; no definite D call. CDR3 size: 13 residues. Trimming removed 5 bases at V and 3 bases at J, with 8 bases between. Per the germline V gene, CDR1 is MNHEY and CDR2 is SMNVEV (reference sequence). The CDR3 DNA follows: TGTGCCAGCAGTAGCAGGTACAATCAGCCCCAGCATTTT. It codes for CASSSRYNQPQHF.

The rearrangement links TRBV11-2 to TRBJ2-7, with 10 bases lining up with TRBD2. This CDR3 has 14 residues. The trim removed 1 base at V and 3 bases at J, leaving 0 bases unmatched. Germline CDR1 is SGHAT and CDR2 is FQNNGV. CDR3 nucleotides: TGTGCCAGCAGCTTAGTAGCGGGGGGCTACGAGCAGTACTTC. Its translation: CASSLVAGGYEQYF.